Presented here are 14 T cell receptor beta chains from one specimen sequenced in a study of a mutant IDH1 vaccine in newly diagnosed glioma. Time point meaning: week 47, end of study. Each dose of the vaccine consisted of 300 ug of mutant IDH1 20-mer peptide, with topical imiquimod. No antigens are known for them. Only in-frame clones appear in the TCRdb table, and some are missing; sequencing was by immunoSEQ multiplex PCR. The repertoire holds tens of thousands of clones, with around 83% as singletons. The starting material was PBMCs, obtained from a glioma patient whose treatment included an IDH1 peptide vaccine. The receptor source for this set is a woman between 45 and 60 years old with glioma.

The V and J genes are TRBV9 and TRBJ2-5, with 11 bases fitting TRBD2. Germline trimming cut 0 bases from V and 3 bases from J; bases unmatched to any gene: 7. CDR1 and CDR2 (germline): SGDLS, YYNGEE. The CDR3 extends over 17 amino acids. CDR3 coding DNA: TGTGCCAGCAGCGTAGGACTAGCGGGGACGGTAGAAGAGACCCAGTACTTC. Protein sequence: CASSVGLAGTVEETQYF.

CDR3 region: CASSLDRSSYEQYF. The CDR3 DNA follows: TGCGCCAGCAGCCTAGACAGGAGCTCCTACGAGCAGTACTTC. This chain connects TRBV5-1 to TRBJ2-7; weak D call: TRBD1 (6 bases). The length of the CDR3 is 14 residues. Germline V CDR1 and CDR2: SGHRS, YFSETQ. The V end was cut by 4 bases, the J end by 0 bases, with 11 bases between. The full variable domain, its missing parts supplied by reference TRBV5-1 and TRBJ2-7, is KAGVTQTPRYLIKTRGQQVTLSCSPISGHRSVSWYQQTPGQGLQFLFEYFSETQRNKGNFPGRFSGRQFSNSRSEMNVSTLELGDSALYLCASSLDRSSYEQYFGPGTRLTVT.

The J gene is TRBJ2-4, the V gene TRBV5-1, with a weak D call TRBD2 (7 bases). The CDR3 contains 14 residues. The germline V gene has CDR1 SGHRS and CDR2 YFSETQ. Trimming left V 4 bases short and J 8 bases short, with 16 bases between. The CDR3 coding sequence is TGCGCCAGCAGCACCTTGGGGGGGCTTGACATTCAGTACTTC. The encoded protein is CASSTLGGLDIQYF.

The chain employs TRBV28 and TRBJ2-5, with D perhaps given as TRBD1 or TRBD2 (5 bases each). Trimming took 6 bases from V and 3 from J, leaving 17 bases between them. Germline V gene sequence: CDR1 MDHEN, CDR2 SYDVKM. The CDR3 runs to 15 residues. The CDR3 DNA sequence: TGTGCCAGCAGCCTCCGGGACCGGGCGGAAGAGACCCAGTACTTC. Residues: CASSLRDRAEETQYF.

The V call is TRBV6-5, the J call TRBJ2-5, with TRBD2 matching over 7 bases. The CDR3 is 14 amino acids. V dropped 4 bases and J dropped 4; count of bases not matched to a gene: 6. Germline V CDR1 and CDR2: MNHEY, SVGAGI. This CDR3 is CASSFLASGETQYF. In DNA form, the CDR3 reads TGTGCCAGCAGTTTTTTGGCTAGCGGAGAGACCCAGTACTTC.

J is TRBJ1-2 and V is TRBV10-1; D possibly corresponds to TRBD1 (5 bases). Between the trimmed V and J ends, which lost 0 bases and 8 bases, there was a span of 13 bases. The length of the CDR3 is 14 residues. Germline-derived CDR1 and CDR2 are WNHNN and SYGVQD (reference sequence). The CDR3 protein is CASSESAGGGGYTF. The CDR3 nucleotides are TGCGCCAGCAGTGAGTCGGCTGGGGGGGGAGGCTACACCTTC.

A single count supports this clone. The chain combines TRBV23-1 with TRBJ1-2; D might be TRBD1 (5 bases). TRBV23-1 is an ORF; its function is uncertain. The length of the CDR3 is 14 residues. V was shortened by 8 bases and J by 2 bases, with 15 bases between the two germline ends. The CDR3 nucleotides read TGCGCCAGCCGAACAGGTACTAAGAACTATGGCTACACCTTC. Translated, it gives CASRTGTKNYGYTF.

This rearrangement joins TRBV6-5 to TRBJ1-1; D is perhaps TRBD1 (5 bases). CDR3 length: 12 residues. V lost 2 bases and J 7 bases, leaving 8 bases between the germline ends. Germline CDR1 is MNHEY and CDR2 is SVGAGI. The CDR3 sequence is CASSYDSYEAFF. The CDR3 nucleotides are TGTGCCAGCAGTTACGACAGTTATGAAGCTTTCTTT.

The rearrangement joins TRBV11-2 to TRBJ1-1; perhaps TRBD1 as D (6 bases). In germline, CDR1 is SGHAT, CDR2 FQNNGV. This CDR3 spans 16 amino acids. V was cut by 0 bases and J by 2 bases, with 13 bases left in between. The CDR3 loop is CASSLDAGARNTEAFF. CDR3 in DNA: TGTGCCAGCAGCTTAGATGCGGGGGCGAGAAACACTGAAGCTTTCTTT.

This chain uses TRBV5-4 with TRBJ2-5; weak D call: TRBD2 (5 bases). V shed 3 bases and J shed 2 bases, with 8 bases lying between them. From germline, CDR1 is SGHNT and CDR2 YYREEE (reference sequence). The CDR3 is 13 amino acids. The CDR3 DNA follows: TGTGCCAGCAGCTGGACGGGACAAGAGACCCAGTACTTC. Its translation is CASSWTGQETQYF. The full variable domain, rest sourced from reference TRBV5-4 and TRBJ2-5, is ETGVTQSPTHLIKTRGQQVTLRCSSQSGHNTVSWYQQALGQGPQFIFQYYREEENGRGNFPPRFSGLQFPNYSSELNVNALELDDSALYLCASSWTGQETQYFGPGTRLLVL.

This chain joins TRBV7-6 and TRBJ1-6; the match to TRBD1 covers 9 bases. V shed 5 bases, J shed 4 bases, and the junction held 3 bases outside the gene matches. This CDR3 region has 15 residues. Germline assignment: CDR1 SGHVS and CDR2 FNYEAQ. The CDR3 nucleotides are TGTGCCAGCAGCCAGGGACAGGGTTATAATTCACCCCTCCACTTT. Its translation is CASSQGQGYNSPLHF.

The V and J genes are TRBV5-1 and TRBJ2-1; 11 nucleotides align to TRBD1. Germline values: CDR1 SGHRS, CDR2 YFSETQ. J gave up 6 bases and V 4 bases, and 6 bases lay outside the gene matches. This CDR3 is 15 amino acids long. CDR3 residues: CASSHGQGAINEQFF. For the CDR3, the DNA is TGCGCCAGCAGCCACGGACAGGGGGCAATCAATGAGCAGTTCTTC. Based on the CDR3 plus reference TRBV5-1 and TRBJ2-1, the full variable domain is KAGVTQTPRYLIKTRGQQVTLSCSPISGHRSVSWYQQTPGQGLQFLFEYFSETQRNKGNFPGRFSGRQFSNSRSEMNVSTLELGDSALYLCASSHGQGAINEQFFGPGTRLTVL.

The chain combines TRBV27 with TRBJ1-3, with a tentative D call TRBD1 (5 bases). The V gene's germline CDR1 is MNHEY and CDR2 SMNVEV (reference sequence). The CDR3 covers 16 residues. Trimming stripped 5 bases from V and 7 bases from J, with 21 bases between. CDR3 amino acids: CASSPAPPFEGNTIYF. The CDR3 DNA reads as TGTGCCAGCAGTCCAGCCCCCCCATTTGAGGGGAACACCATATATTTT.

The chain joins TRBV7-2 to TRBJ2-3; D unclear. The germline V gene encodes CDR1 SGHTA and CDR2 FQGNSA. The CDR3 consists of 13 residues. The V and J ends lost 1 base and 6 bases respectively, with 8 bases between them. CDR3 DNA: TGTGCCAGCAGCTTAGTAGGATCGGATACGCAGTATTTT. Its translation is CASSLVGSDTQYF.